The clone carrying this TCR beta chain was detected once. The sample originates from a study of blood T cell repertoires in COVID-19. Profiled with immunoSEQ multiplex PCR; TCRdb holds only in-frame clones, not every one. In the table there are 250,000 to 350,000 clones, nearly 90% of which are singletons. Grouping used clinical history reported by participants in a survey and questionnaire. V gave up 3 bases and J gave up 5 bases; unmatched junction bases: 2. Per germline, CDR1 SGDLS and CDR2 YYNGEE. There are 15 residues in the CDR3. This clonotype originated in a woman under 30 with acute COVID-19. The sequencing sample was made of PBMCs or T cells enriched from blood (not recorded which). This chain uses TRBV9 with TRBJ1-6, with 10 bases aligning to TRBD1. CDR3 protein: CASSADRGNNSPLHF. In DNA, the CDR3 is TGTGCCAGCAGCGCGGACAGGGGGAATAATTCACCCCTCCACTTT.